The 6 T cell receptor beta chains given below trace back to one sample, sequenced in a study of blood T cell repertoires in COVID-19. Profiled with immunoSEQ multiplex PCR; TCRdb holds only in-frame clones, not every one. The repertoire includes about 150,000 clones, 76% of them detected once, and roughly 3.7% sits in the top ten. Sequencing was carried out using peripheral blood. The receptors originated from a woman older than 75 with acute or convalescent COVID-19.

The rearrangement uses TRBV5-8 and TRBJ2-7; D is perhaps TRBD2 (5 bases). CDR3 length equals 13 residues. CDR1 is SGHTS and CDR2 is YDEGEE in the germline V gene. The V gene lost 4 bases and the J gene lost 7 bases, with 15 bases spanning the gap. CDR3 region: CASSLVGVREQYF. In DNA form, the CDR3 reads TGTGCCAGCAGCCTGGTGGGAGTACGGGAGCAGTACTTC.

The chain couples TRBV30 to TRBJ2-1; TRBD2 is a possible D gene (6 bases). Germline V gives CDR1 GTSNPN, CDR2 SVGIG (reference sequence). Trimming removed 1 base at V and 8 bases at J, with 15 bases between. The CDR3 extends over 14 amino acids. The CDR3 DNA reads as TGTGCCTGGAGTGCGGGACTGTCTTTCCATGAGCAGTTCTTC. Protein: CAWSAGLSFHEQFF.

The genes are TRBV7-9 and TRBJ1-5, with D possibly being TRBD1 (5 bases). The CDR3 has 15 residues. The germline CDR1 and CDR2 sequences are SEHNR and FQNEAQ (reference sequence). With 2 bases removed from V and 0 bases from J, the gap between germline ends came to 8 bases. The CDR3: CASSLSGGSNQPQHF. As DNA, the CDR3 is TGTGCCAGCAGCTTATCGGGGGGTAGCAATCAGCCCCAGCATTTT. The variable domain in full, with the rest retrieved from reference TRBV7-9 and TRBJ1-5, is DTGVSQNPRHKITKRGQNVTFRCDPISEHNRLYWYRQTLGQGPEFLTYFQNEAQLEKSRLLSDRFSAERPKGSFSTLEIQRTEQGDSAMYLCASSLSGGSNQPQHFGDGTRLSIL.

The chain links TRBV4-2 to TRBJ2-1, with 13 bases that match TRBD2. This CDR3 has 17 residues. Unmatched junction bases numbered 6, after V lost 3 bases and J lost 4 bases. In germline, CDR1 is LGHNA, CDR2 YNFKEQ. The CDR3 DNA reads as TGTGCCAGCAGCCACCTCGGGACTAGCGGGGATTACAATGAGCAGTTCTTC. It specifies CASSHLGTSGDYNEQFF.

The chain joins TRBV6-5 to TRBJ2-1, with a weak D call TRBD1 (5 bases). With 6 bases removed from V and 7 bases from J, the gap between germline ends came to 13 bases. Germline lookup yields CDR1 MNHEY and CDR2 SVGAGI. CDR3 length equals 13 residues. The CDR3 region has the DNA TGTGCCAGCAGGGGGCTGGTACTTAATGAGCAGTTCTTC. Its translation is CASRGLVLNEQFF.

The V call is TRBV2, the J call TRBJ1-4; the match to TRBD1 covers 8 bases. The germline CDR1 and CDR2 sequences are SNHLY and FYNNEI. The CDR3 runs 14 residues. With V trimmed by 7 bases and J by 5 bases, 6 bases remained unmatched. The CDR3 loop reads CASIDRTGNEKLFF. CDR3 DNA sequence: TGTGCCAGCATCGATCGGACAGGGAATGAAAAACTGTTTTTT.